This T cell receptor beta chain was recovered during a study of T-cell reconstitution after alpha-beta-depleted transplantation in children. Molecular barcoding with unique molecular identifiers was used for the TCRbeta library. TCRdb redid the calling of the PCR reads with MiXCR, one entry per CDR3 protein. The table has about 500,000 distinct CDR3 sequences, about 30% seen once; the top ten hold 2% to 3%. The CDR3 contains 14 residues. The germline V and J ends were trimmed by 3 bases and 0 bases, with 8 bases remaining between them. The germline CDR1 and CDR2 sequences are KGHSH and LQKENI. This clonotype was picked up a small number of times.

The V call is TRBV18, the J call TRBJ1-1; D not resolved. This material consisted of PBMCs from the stem cell graft donor, taken from the stem cell graft. The TCR comes from a human donor who donated a stem cell graft to a child with aplastic anemia. The DNA for the CDR3 is TGTGCCAGCTCACCGCAGTCCCTGAACACTGAAGCTTTCTTT. Its translation: CASSPQSLNTEAFF.